What follows are 19 T cell receptor beta chains derived from one specimen sequenced in a study of vaccination and CD4 T cells after COVID-19. Cultured CD4+ T cells had their DNA profiled by the Oncomine TCR Beta short-read assay. TCRdb reprocessed the PCR reads via MiXCR and lists one record per CDR3 protein. The sample shows 9,500 to 15,000 distinct CDR3 sequences, about two thirds of them seen only once. For these TCRs, the target antigens are not known. As to treatment: approximately 9-day PBMC culture with coronavirus spike peptide pools or control peptides (ViraFEST assay). The specimen was CD4+ T cells from blood, cultured in vitro. Source of these receptors: a human donor who had recovered from COVID-19.

The rearrangement joins TRBV20-1 to TRBJ1-5; 7 bases are shared with TRBD1. The CDR3 covers 12 residues. The V and J ends lost 5 bases and 5 bases, in that order; junction bases with no gene match: 3. CDR1 and CDR2 (germline): DFQATT, SNEGSKA (reference sequence). The CDR3 DNA reads as TGCAGTGCTCGGGACAGTTATCAGCCCCAGCATTTT. This sequence encodes CSARDSYQPQHF.

V gene TRBV2 combines with J gene TRBJ2-7, with D uncertain. The CDR3 covers 14 residues. The germline gives CDR1 SNHLY, CDR2 FYNNEI. The V and J ends lost 6 bases and 2 bases respectively, with 14 bases between them. The CDR3 sequence: CASRIPISPYEQYF. The CDR3 bases are TGTGCCAGCAGAATACCGATAAGCCCCTACGAGCAGTACTTC.

In the case of this clonotype: Relative to the germline gene, one junction end is altered; a read error may explain this. The rearrangement joins TRBV28 to TRBJ2-7, with 11 positions matching TRBD2. The CDR3 contains 19 residues. Per the germline V gene, CDR1 is MDHEN and CDR2 is SYDVKM. CDR3 nucleotides: TGTGCCAGCAGTTCTCCCAGCGGGACTAGCGGCATTCCGGCCTACGCGCAGTACTTC. This translates into CASSSPSGTSGIPAYAQYF.

V gene TRBV20-1 combines with J gene TRBJ1-5; 8 bases agree with TRBD1. CDR1 and CDR2 (germline): DFQATT, SNEGSKA (reference sequence). The V gene end was trimmed by 3 bases and the J gene end by 0 bases; junction bases not matched to a gene: 4. The CDR3 consists of 15 residues. The CDR3 DNA reads TGCAGTGCTAGCAGGGGGCTTAATAGCAATCAGCCCCAGCATTTT. Amino acid sequence: CSASRGLNSNQPQHF.

The V and J genes are TRBV6-5 and TRBJ1-2; perhaps TRBD1 as D (5 bases). This CDR3 comprises 13 residues. Trimming removed 1 base from V and 8 bases from J, with 11 bases in between. Per germline, CDR1 MNHEY and CDR2 SVGAGI. The CDR3, as DNA: TGTGCCAGCAGTTACTTGGGGGAATGGGGCTACACCTTC. Translating gives CASSYLGEWGYTF.

V usage is TRBV20-1 and J usage is TRBJ1-5; D uncertain. The CDR3 covers 12 residues. Germline lookup yields CDR1 DFQATT and CDR2 SNEGSKA (reference sequence). The V gene lost 3 bases and the J gene lost 1 base, with 4 bases spanning the gap. The CDR3 spells CSASPSNQPQHF. For the CDR3, the DNA is TGCAGTGCTAGCCCCAGCAATCAGCCCCAGCATTTT.

Relative to its sample, this clonotype is medium-sized. This chain joins TRBV12-3 or TRBV12-4 and TRBJ1-6; the match to TRBD1 covers 7 bases. After removal of 6 bases from V and 14 bases from J, the junction contained 16 bases not matched to a gene. CDR3 length: 15 amino acids. The CDR3 sequence is CASSLTTGQARTLHF. CDR3 nucleotide sequence: TGTGCCAGCAGCCTAACTACCGGACAGGCTCGCACCCTCCACTTT.

The chain is built from TRBV18 and TRBJ1-1; 8 positions match TRBD1. The V and J ends lost 3 bases and 1 base, in that order; junction bases with no gene match: 4. This CDR3 region has 15 residues. The germline V gene encodes CDR1 KGHSH and CDR2 LQKENI. The CDR3 is CASSPAGTGNTEAFF. In DNA form, the CDR3 reads TGTGCCAGCTCACCGGCCGGGACAGGGAACACTGAAGCTTTCTTT.

The sample holds a few counts of this clonotype. The chain uses TRBV5-5 and TRBJ2-2, with TRBD2 identical over 8 bases. The ends lost 4 bases at V and 4 bases at J; junction bases unmatched: 9. The CDR3 has 16 residues. Germline loops: CDR1 SGHKS, CDR2 YYEKEE (reference sequence). CDR3 DNA sequence: TGTGCCAGCAGCGATAGGCTAGCGGGTGCCACCGGGGAGCTGTTTTTT. It is translated as CASSDRLAGATGELFF.

This chain links TRBV5-6 with TRBJ2-3; 9 bases agree with TRBD2. The ends lost 0 bases at V and 2 bases at J; junction bases unmatched: 13. CDR3 size: 19 residues. The germline CDR1 and CDR2 sequences are SGHDT and YYEEEE. The CDR3 sequence: CASSLVRRPSGVNTDTQYF. The CDR3 DNA reads TGTGCCAGCAGCTTGGTCAGGAGGCCTAGCGGGGTGAACACAGATACGCAGTATTTT.

The chain is built from TRBV7-9 and TRBJ1-6; 8 nucleotides line up with TRBD1. Trimming took 6 bases from V and 7 from J; bases not matched to a gene: 8. Per the germline V gene, CDR1 is SEHNR and CDR2 is FQNEAQ (reference sequence). This CDR3 is 15 amino acids long. The CDR3 bases are TGTGCCAGCAGTGACAGGGGAACCCTCAATTCACCCCTCCACTTT. It yields the protein CASSDRGTLNSPLHF.

The V call is TRBV27, the J call TRBJ2-7, with D possibly being TRBD1 or TRBD2 (6 bases each). Trimming cost V 5 bases and J 3 bases, with 14 bases left between them. CDR1 is MNHEY, CDR2 SMNVEV, per germline (reference sequence). The CDR3 runs 14 residues. This CDR3 is CASSPGDIVYEQYF. The CDR3 DNA follows: TGTGCCAGCAGTCCGGGGGACATAGTCTACGAGCAGTACTTC.

The chain is built from TRBV5-1 and TRBJ1-3, with D hard to call. Germline V gene lookup returns CDR1 SGHRS and CDR2 YFSETQ. With 0 bases removed from V and 0 bases from J, the gap between germline ends came to 7 bases. The length of the CDR3 is 15 residues. CDR3 protein: CASSLGSGSGNTIYF. The CDR3 DNA reads as TGCGCCAGCAGCTTGGGCAGTGGCTCTGGAAACACCATATATTTT. The variable domain in full, completed from reference TRBV5-1 and TRBJ1-3, reads KAGVTQTPRYLIKTRGQQVTLSCSPISGHRSVSWYQQTPGQGLQFLFEYFSETQRNKGNFPGRFSGRQFSNSRSEMNVSTLELGDSALYLCASSLGSGSGNTIYFGEGSWLTVV.

This clonotype was counted only a few times. J is TRBJ2-5 and V is TRBV11-2; D is possibly TRBD2 (7 bases). The CDR3 contains 16 residues. Germline CDR1 is SGHAT and CDR2 is FQNNGV. Trimming left V 3 bases short and J 2 bases short, with 16 bases between. The CDR3 DNA follows: TGTGCCAGCAGCTTCGGTGTAGGGGGGGCACAAGAGACCCAGTACTTC. Amino acids: CASSFGVGGAQETQYF.

This clonotype was counted a single time. J is TRBJ2-1 and V is TRBV19; no reliable D call. The CDR3 extends over 15 amino acids. Germline CDR1 and CDR2: LNHDA and SQIVND (reference sequence). V shed 6 bases and J shed 3 bases, with 15 bases lying between them. Here the CDR3 DNA reads TGTGCCAGTAGGCCCGGGCACCTAATCTACAATGAGCAGTTCTTC. Translated, it gives CASRPGHLIYNEQFF.

The chain combines TRBV6-5 with TRBJ2-1; no reliable D call. Germline V gene data show CDR1 as MNHEY and CDR2 as SVGAGI. This CDR3 has 13 residues. Trimming removed 2 bases at V and 6 bases at J, with 8 bases between. Here the CDR3 reads CASSYEARNEQFF. The CDR3 DNA follows: TGTGCCAGCAGTTACGAGGCTCGCAATGAGCAGTTCTTC.

This clonotype is judged large. This chain connects TRBV7-9 to TRBJ2-1; 9 positions match TRBD2. This CDR3 is built from 16 residues. Germline CDR1 reads SEHNR; CDR2 reads FQNEAQ (reference sequence). Trimming at V came to 4 bases and at J to 7 bases, leaving 11 bases not matched to a gene. CDR3: CASSSLGGLALNEQFF. DNA for the CDR3: TGTGCCAGCAGCTCCCTCGGGGGACTAGCTCTAAATGAGCAGTTCTTC. The whole variable domain, remainder taken from reference TRBV7-9 and TRBJ2-1, is DTGVSQNPRHKITKRGQNVTFRCDPISEHNRLYWYRQTLGQGPEFLTYFQNEAQLEKSRLLSDRFSAERPKGSFSTLEIQRTEQGDSAMYLCASSSLGGLALNEQFFGPGTRLTVL.

This chain links TRBV6-1 with TRBJ2-7, with TRBD1 matching over 7 bases. CDR1 is MNHNS and CDR2 is SASEGT in the germline V gene. CDR3 length: 14 residues. The J segment lost 4 bases and the V segment lost 7 bases, leaving 10 bases of the junction unmatched. The CDR3 protein is CASNRDSRIYEQYF. The CDR3 nucleotides read TGTGCCAGCAACCGGGACAGTCGAATTTACGAGCAGTACTTC.

A remark on this clonotype: One end of the junction fails to match germline, which may point to a read error. This rearrangement joins TRBV7-2 to TRBJ1-1; no reliable D call. Germline V CDR1 and CDR2: SGHTA, FQGNSA. The CDR3 sequence is 12 residues long. The CDR3 here is CASSPYNSEAFF. DNA of the CDR3: TGTGCCAGCAGCCCCTATAACAGTGAAGCTTTCTTT.